The 22 T cell receptor beta chains below all came from one sample that was sequenced in a study of relationships among human T cell subsets. TCR alpha and beta CDR3s were amplified from mRNA by semiquantitative ARM-PCR. In ARM-PCR, communal superprimers followed tagged nested gene-specific primers for exponential amplification. TCRdb re-derived calls from the multiplex PCR reads in MiXCR, one entry per CDR3 protein. The sample includes more than 4,500 distinct CDR3 sequences, approximately 80% seen only once; the top ten take 25% to 35%. The sample taken for sequencing was total T cells sorted from blood. The source is a man aged 35 to 55 in good health.

This chain connects TRBV3-1 to TRBJ2-5; 9 positions agree with TRBD2. The CDR3 loop spans 16 amino acids. Germline assignment: CDR1 LGHDT and CDR2 YNNKEL (reference sequence). V dropped 0 bases and J dropped 2; count of bases not matched to a gene: 4. In DNA form, the CDR3 reads TGTGCCAGCAGCCAAGATCTAGCGGGGTCTCAAGAGACCCAGTACTTC. Protein: CASSQDLAGSQETQYF.

The table lists this clonotype with a few counts. The chain employs TRBV5-1 and TRBJ1-1, with D possibly matching TRBD1 (6 bases). The germline V and J ends were trimmed by 4 bases and 0 bases, with 10 bases remaining between them. The CDR3 covers 14 residues. Germline V gene sequence: CDR1 SGHRS, CDR2 YFSETQ. Here the CDR3 DNA reads TGCGCCAGCAGCGAGGGGGGGTTGAACACTGAAGCTTTCTTT. This gives the protein CASSEGGLNTEAFF.

The V and J genes are TRBV18 and TRBJ1-5, with D tentatively TRBD1 (5 bases). This CDR3 region has 13 residues. The V end was cut by 5 bases, the J end by 4 bases, with 9 bases between. In germline, CDR1 is KGHSH, CDR2 LQKENI. CDR3 sequence reads: CASSSQGNQPQHF. The CDR3 DNA sequence: TGTGCCAGCTCATCGCAGGGAAATCAGCCCCAGCATTTT.

J is TRBJ2-5 and V is TRBV29-1, with a tentative D call TRBD2 (6 bases). Germline V gives CDR1 SQVTM, CDR2 ANQGSEA. The CDR3 sequence is 14 residues long. Trimming took 4 bases from V and 1 from J, leaving 13 bases between them. Here the CDR3 reads CSVAGGALQETQYF. CDR3 nucleotide sequence: TGCAGCGTTGCTGGCGGGGCCCTCCAAGAGACCCAGTACTTC.

The chain carries TRBV29-1 and TRBJ2-7; 8 nucleotides line up with TRBD1. This CDR3 contains 14 residues. Germline values: CDR1 SQVTM, CDR2 ANQGSEA. V gave up 7 bases and J gave up 3 bases; unmatched junction bases: 11. This CDR3 is CSAEGDRPSYEQYF. The CDR3 bases are TGCAGCGCCGAAGGGGACAGGCCCAGCTACGAGCAGTACTTC.

This clonotype was observed a single time. The chain couples TRBV7-9 to TRBJ1-5, with D perhaps TRBD1 (5 bases). Between the trimmed V and J ends, which lost 3 bases and 4 bases, there was a span of 13 bases. Germline CDR1 and CDR2: SEHNR and FQNEAQ (reference sequence). The CDR3 totals 15 residues. The DNA of the CDR3 is TGTGCCAGCAGCTTGGCGGGGGTCAGTAATCAGCCCCAGCATTTT. The encoded protein is CASSLAGVSNQPQHF.

V usage is TRBV14 and J usage is TRBJ1-1, with 7 bases lining up with TRBD1. J gave up 4 bases and V 10 bases, and 6 bases lay outside the gene matches. The CDR3 extends over 12 amino acids. Germline loops: CDR1 SGHDN, CDR2 FVKESK. The CDR3 sequence is CATDRDGTEAFF. Written as DNA, the CDR3 is TGTGCCACCGACAGGGATGGCACTGAAGCTTTCTTT.

The V and J genes are TRBV11-2 and TRBJ2-2; 8 bases are a match to TRBD1. This CDR3 is built from 13 residues. Per the germline V gene, CDR1 is SGHAT and CDR2 is FQNNGV. Trimming removed 5 bases from V and 7 bases from J; junction bases left unmatched: 3. For the CDR3, the DNA is TGTGCCAGCAGCAGGACAGGGAACGGGGAGCTGTTTTTT. It is translated as CASSRTGNGELFF.

V usage is TRBV6-5 and J usage is TRBJ2-2, with D maybe TRBD1 (6 bases). Germline assignment: CDR1 MNHEY and CDR2 SVGAGI. The ends were cut back, 6 bases at V and 5 bases at J, with 16 bases in the middle. The CDR3 has 15 residues. In nucleotides, the CDR3 is TGTGCCAGCAGCCACAGGGCTTTGAGGACCGGGGAGCTGTTTTTT. Translated, it gives CASSHRALRTGELFF.

V usage is TRBV11-2 and J usage is TRBJ2-1, with 11 bases identical to TRBD2. The J segment lost 4 bases and the V segment lost 3 bases, leaving 8 bases of the junction unmatched. The CDR3 sequence is 17 residues long. Germline V gene data show CDR1 as SGHAT and CDR2 as FQNNGV. The CDR3: CASSFMASGGLYNEQFF. CDR3 nucleotide sequence: TGTGCCAGCAGCTTTATGGCTAGCGGGGGGCTTTACAATGAGCAGTTCTTC. Looking up the rest from reference TRBV11-2 and TRBJ2-1 gives the full variable domain: EAGVAQSPRYKIIEKRQSVAFWCNPISGHATLYWYQQILGQGPKLLIQFQNNGVVDDSQLPKDRFSAERLKGVDSTLKIQPAKLEDSAVYLCASSFMASGGLYNEQFFGPGTRLTVL.

The J gene is TRBJ2-5, the V gene TRBV11-1; D is possibly TRBD2 (5 bases). This CDR3 region has 12 residues. The germline V and J ends were trimmed by 4 bases and 5 bases, with 8 bases remaining between them. CDR1 is SGHAT and CDR2 is FQDESV in the germline V gene (reference sequence). In DNA, the CDR3 is TGTGCCAGCAGCTACGGGGAGGAGACCCAGTACTTC. It is translated as CASSYGEETQYF. Variable domain in full (rest from reference TRBV11-1 and TRBJ2-5): EAEVAQSPRYKITEKSQAVAFWCDPISGHATLYWYRQILGQGPELLVQFQDESVVDDSQLPKDRFSAERLKGVDSTLKIQPAELGDSAMYLCASSYGEETQYFGPGTRLLVL.

The genes are TRBV20-1 and TRBJ2-1; 7 bases agree with TRBD1. V was pared by 3 bases and J by 5 bases, with 7 bases of the junction left unmatched. Germline assignment: CDR1 DFQATT and CDR2 SNEGSKA (reference sequence). The CDR3 is 14 residues long. The CDR3 sequence: CSASVRGKNNEQFF. CDR3 nucleotide sequence: TGCAGTGCTAGCGTCAGGGGGAAGAACAATGAGCAGTTCTTC.

The chain couples TRBV4-2 to TRBJ1-1, with D unresolved. Germline CDR1 LGHNA, CDR2 YNFKEQ. Between the trimmed V and J ends, which lost 1 base and 4 bases, there was a span of 10 bases. This CDR3 is 14 amino acids long. CDR3 in amino acids: CASSQGPRGTEAFF. The CDR3 DNA reads TGTGCCAGCAGCCAAGGACCCCGGGGCACTGAAGCTTTCTTT.

The chain has TRBV4-1 and TRBJ2-7, with 11 bases matching TRBD2. Germline CDR1 and CDR2: MGHRA and YSYEKL. Germline trimming cut 2 bases from V and 5 bases from J; bases unmatched to any gene: 5. The CDR3 spans 15 residues. CDR3 protein: CASSQLTSGRNEQYF. The CDR3 nucleotides are TGCGCCAGCAGCCAACTTACTAGCGGGAGAAACGAGCAGTACTTC.

This clonotype was observed a single time. A junction end diverges from the germline sequence, so it may reflect a read error. CDR3 residues: CASSSTSGSYEQYF. CDR3 coding DNA: TGCGCCAGCAGCTCGACTAGCGGATCCTACGAGCAGTACTTC. The V gene is TRBV5-6, the J gene TRBJ2-7, with 9 bases aligning to TRBD2. The CDR3 spans 14 residues. From germline, CDR1 is SGHDT and CDR2 YYEEEE.

This chain uses TRBV24-1 with TRBJ2-3; D might be TRBD1 (6 bases). Trimming left V 1 base short and J 2 bases short, with 9 bases between. The germline V gene has CDR1 KGHDR and CDR2 SFDVKD. The CDR3 is 15 amino acids. The CDR3 protein is CATSDFQGFTDTQYF. Written as DNA, the CDR3 is TGTGCCACCAGTGATTTTCAGGGGTTCACAGATACGCAGTATTTT.

This clonotype has a handful of counts. This chain uses TRBV7-8 with TRBJ2-3; 7 bases match TRBD2. CDR1 is SGHVS and CDR2 is FQNEAQ in the germline V gene. The CDR3 runs 15 residues. V was pared by 3 bases and J by 1 base, with 4 bases of the junction left unmatched. CDR3 in DNA: TGTGCCAGCAGCTTGGTAGCGGGTGGCACAGATACGCAGTATTTT. It translates to CASSLVAGGTDTQYF.

This clonotype was detected only a few times. The rearrangement links TRBV6-5 to TRBJ2-4, with TRBD2 as a possible D gene (5 bases). There are 15 residues in the CDR3. Germline lookup yields CDR1 MNHEY and CDR2 SVGAGI. V shed 0 bases and J shed 14 bases, with 20 bases lying between them. CDR3 coding DNA: TGTGCCAGCAGTTACTCGAAAAGCGGCGGGCTCCCGGAGTACTTC. This encodes CASSYSKSGGLPEYF.

The CDR3 sequence: CAISRERQGIYNEQFF. Here the CDR3 DNA reads TGTGCCATCAGCCGGGAACGACAGGGGATTTACAATGAGCAGTTCTTC. The chain combines TRBV10-3 with TRBJ2-1, with 8 bases fitting TRBD1. With 6 bases clipped from V and 4 bases from J, the junction kept 11 bases outside the gene matches. The CDR3 consists of 16 residues. In germline, CDR1 is ENHRY, CDR2 SYGVKD.

This clonotype showed up just a few times. The chain recombines TRBV2 with TRBJ2-3; a weak D match, TRBD1 (6 bases). The CDR3 loop spans 14 amino acids. V was trimmed by 8 bases and J by 4 bases, leaving 16 bases between them. In germline, CDR1 is SNHLY, CDR2 FYNNEI. In nucleotides, the CDR3 is TGTGCCAGCTTCCCGGGACACTCGTCAGATACGCAGTATTTT. Protein sequence: CASFPGHSSDTQYF.

The chain employs TRBV7-9 and TRBJ2-4; 9 nucleotides align to TRBD2. Trimming at V came to 5 bases and at J to 1 base, leaving 12 bases not matched to a gene. The length of the CDR3 is 18 residues. Germline CDR1 and CDR2: SEHNR and FQNEAQ (reference sequence). CDR3 in amino acids: CASSPLRGRVAAKNIQYF. The CDR3 DNA is TGTGCCAGCAGCCCCCTACGCGGGAGGGTCGCGGCCAAAAACATTCAGTACTTC. Full variable domain (remainder filled in from reference TRBV7-9 and TRBJ2-4): DTGVSQNPRHKITKRGQNVTFRCDPISEHNRLYWYRQTLGQGPEFLTYFQNEAQLEKSRLLSDRFSAERPKGSFSTLEIQRTEQGDSAMYLCASSPLRGRVAAKNIQYFGAGTRLSVL.

The chain is built from TRBV11-2 and TRBJ1-6; D remains ambiguous. CDR3 length equals 12 residues. Germline loops: CDR1 SGHAT, CDR2 FQNNGV. The V gene lost 2 bases and the J gene lost 9 bases, with 5 bases spanning the gap. Here the CDR3 reads CASSLRVSPLHF. In nucleotides, the CDR3 is TGTGCCAGCAGCTTAAGGGTTTCACCCCTCCACTTT.